This TCR beta chain originates from a study of blood T cell repertoires in COVID-19. Study information: The study drew acute and convalescent COVID-19 samples from the United States, Italy and Spain. Sample material is recorded as cDNA or gDNA derived from T cells, B-cell-depleted T cells, or PBMCs.

Original analysis: Reference gene primer amplification gave estimated nucleated cell counts. Some clones are missing from TCRdb's copy, which holds only in-frame ones; the method was immunoSEQ multiplex PCR. That table furnishes V, J and clone size, whereas the DNA furnished D and trimming. Of 110,000 or so clones in the sample, about 85% are singletons; the top ten hold approximately 1.5%. CDR1 SQVTM and CDR2 ANQGSEA come from the germline V gene. The CDR3 extends over 13 amino acids. V was pared by 6 bases and J by 3 bases, with 5 bases of the junction left unmatched. The J gene is TRBJ2-7, the V gene TRBV29-1, with 10 bases aligning to TRBD1. Sequencing was performed on peripheral blood. The clonotype comes from a man between 50 and 59 years old with acute or convalescent COVID-19. DNA for the CDR3: TGCAGCGTCCTGGACAGGGGGTTCTACGAGCAGTACGTC. Translation gives CSVLDRGFYEQYV.